The clone carrying this T cell receptor (beta chain) was picked up a small number of times. What it binds is unknown. This record belongs to a study of T cell repertoires in cytomegalovirus infection. Each CDR3 protein is one row after TCRdb ran MiXCR on the reads. The repertoire holds approximately 110,000 distinct CDR3 sequences, around a tenth seen once, with approximately 33% in the top ten. Study findings and constraints: Carriers of CMV and the relevant HLA type were discriminated by public TCR beta frequency.

V lost 5 bases and J lost 3, with 8 bases in between. CDR3 length: 11 residues. From germline, CDR1 is GTSNPN and CDR2 SVGIG (reference sequence). The sequence was collected from a human donor in good health (CMV status not recorded). Some clones in this sample may be carry-over from other donors' samples. The chain has TRBV30 and TRBJ2-7, with unresolved D. Sample: PBMCs, sequenced either directly or after in vitro stimulation (not recorded which). In DNA form, the CDR3 reads TGTGCCTGGGCGGACGGCTACGAGCAGTACTTC. This encodes CAWADGYEQYF.